In this sample, the clone carrying this T cell receptor beta chain turned up many times. This CDR3 comprises 14 residues. Germline lookup yields CDR1 MNHEY and CDR2 SVGEGT. Trimming removed 2 bases from V and 9 bases from J; junction bases left unmatched: 6. This record belongs to a study of T cells after yellow fever vaccination. TCRdb itself ran the 5' RACE reads through MiXCR, one entry per CDR3 protein. The sample gives some 120,000 distinct CDR3 sequences, more than 6.5% of which show up once; roughly 2.6% is in the top ten. The genes are TRBV6-2 or TRBV6-3 and TRBJ2-1; 8 bases map to TRBD1. Sequences were derived from CD4+ T cells sorted from PBMCs, sampled more than 8 days after the first yellow fever vaccination. This receptor was taken from a man aged 18 to 35 who received the YFV17D yellow fever vaccine. In DNA, the CDR3 is TGTGCCAGCAGTTACCGGACAGGGAAGGCTGAGCAGTTCTTC. Translating it yields CASSYRTGKAEQFF.